This passage covers 21 T cell receptor beta chains from one sample sequenced in a study of beta chain features in type 1 diabetes. Reverse transcribing all isolated RNA meant expressed TCRB transcripts were sequenced. TCRdb keeps only in-frame clones here, not all; method: immunoSEQ multiplex PCR. The repertoire has over 150,000 clones, 6.5% to 8.5% of them found once; the top ten carry roughly 0.46%. These receptors have no identified antigens. Study-level points and caveats: A moderate, significant TCRB CDR3 shortening appeared in type 1 diabetes across four CD4+ subsets.

What was sequenced was central memory CD4+ T cells from blood. All receptors derive from a man younger than 35 with type 1 diabetes.

This chain's CDR3 is CASSLLTGNNSPLHF. The CDR3 DNA sequence: TGCGCCAGCAGCCTCTTGACAGGGAACAATTCACCCCTCCACTTT. The gene calls are TRBV4-3 and TRBJ1-6, with 7 bases aligning to TRBD1. The CDR3 contains 15 residues. Looked up from germline, CDR1 is LGHNA and CDR2 is YSLEER. The V gene end was trimmed by 4 bases and the J gene end by 7 bases; junction bases not matched to a gene: 7.

V is TRBV19 and J is TRBJ1-1; 7 positions match TRBD1. The trim removed 8 bases at V and 1 base at J, leaving 13 bases unmatched. In germline, CDR1 is LNHDA, CDR2 SQIVND (reference sequence). The CDR3 has 16 residues. The CDR3 is CASREGASYENTEAFF. CDR3 DNA sequence: TGTGCCAGTCGGGAGGGGGCGAGCTACGAGAACACTGAAGCTTTCTTT.

The CDR3 region has the DNA TGTGCCAGCAGAGAGTGGGGGGGCTCGCAGGAGACCCAGTACTTC. It is translated as CASREWGGSQETQYF. The chain couples TRBV27 to TRBJ2-5; weak D call: TRBD2 (7 bases). CDR3 size: 15 residues. Trimming left V 6 bases short and J 5 bases short, with 19 bases between. Germline CDR1 and CDR2: MNHEY and SMNVEV (reference sequence).

This chain uses TRBV28 with TRBJ2-5; 8 positions match TRBD2. Germline V CDR1 and CDR2: MDHEN, SYDVKM. V lost 5 bases and J lost 4; bases outside the gene matches: 6. CDR3 size: 14 residues. CDR3 amino acids: CASSPGGARETQYF. In DNA form, the CDR3 reads TGTGCCAGCAGTCCCGGGGGGGCTAGAGAGACCCAGTACTTC.

This clone occurred a few times. The rearrangement uses TRBV10-3 and TRBJ2-7; 7 bases match TRBD1. Germline CDR1 ENHRY, CDR2 SYGVKD. The ends lost 6 bases at V and 2 bases at J; junction bases unmatched: 7. There are 14 residues in the CDR3. Here the CDR3 reads CAISPGGQPYEQYF. The CDR3 DNA reads as TGTGCCATCAGCCCAGGGGGTCAGCCCTACGAGCAGTACTTC.

CDR3 coding DNA: TGTGCCAGCAGCATCCCTTTAGCGGGAGGGCCCTCAAAGACCCAGTACTTC. Residues: CASSIPLAGGPSKTQYF. The V and J genes are TRBV7-9 and TRBJ2-5, with 11 positions matching TRBD2. CDR3 length equals 17 residues. Per the germline V gene, CDR1 is SEHNR and CDR2 is FQNEAQ (reference sequence). J was trimmed by 6 bases and V by 5 bases; bases with no gene match: 14.

This clone appeared a few times. The chain employs TRBV11-1 and TRBJ2-5, with 8 bases matching TRBD2. This CDR3 has 18 amino acids. V dropped 4 bases and J dropped 4; count of bases not matched to a gene: 17. CDR1 is SGHAT and CDR2 is FQDESV in the germline V gene (reference sequence). CDR3 in DNA: TGTGCCAGCAGCTCTAAGGTCCGGCCGCCGGGAGGGGGAGAGACCCAGTACTTC. This encodes CASSSKVRPPGGGETQYF.

The genes are TRBV18 and TRBJ2-7, with 7 nucleotides matching TRBD1. There are 16 residues in the CDR3. V dropped 4 bases and J dropped 1; count of bases not matched to a gene: 10. Germline V gene data show CDR1 as KGHSH and CDR2 as LQKENI. CDR3 in amino acids: CASSRSGQGQSYEQYF. In DNA, the CDR3 is TGTGCCAGCTCACGGTCCGGGCAGGGACAGTCCTACGAGCAGTACTTC. The whole variable domain, filled in from reference TRBV18 and TRBJ2-7, reads NAGVMQNPRHLVRRRGQEARLRCSPMKGHSHVYWYRQLPEEGLKFMVYLQKENIIDESGMPKERFSAEFPKEGPSILRIQQVVRGDSAAYFCASSRSGQGQSYEQYFGPGTRLTVT.

Only a few counts were recorded for this clone. V usage is TRBV7-2 and J usage is TRBJ2-6; no firm D call. Germline-derived CDR1 and CDR2 are SGHTA and FQGNSA. The V end lost 6 bases, the J end lost 1 base, and 7 bases lay between the germline ends. This CDR3 contains 14 residues. This chain's CDR3 is CASRVLSGANVLTF. The CDR3 region has the DNA TGTGCCAGCAGGGTACTATCTGGGGCCAACGTCCTGACTTTC.

The chain has TRBV7-2 and TRBJ1-2, with TRBD1 identical over 7 bases. Germline values: CDR1 SGHTA, CDR2 FQGNSA. J gave up 3 bases and V 4 bases, and 5 bases lay outside the gene matches. The CDR3 has 14 residues. CDR3 nucleotide sequence: TGTGCCAGCAGCTCAACAGGGACAGACTATGGCTACACCTTC. Its protein product is CASSSTGTDYGYTF.

This clone showed up just a few times. This CDR3 reads CASSRTGGQPQHF. CDR3 nucleotides: TGTGCCAGCAGCCGGACAGGGGGGCAGCCCCAGCATTTT. The chain is built from TRBV14 and TRBJ1-5, with 10 bases fitting TRBD1. The CDR3 runs to 13 residues. J lost 7 bases, V lost 4 bases, and 1 base had no gene match. Germline CDR1 SGHDN, CDR2 FVKESK.

The chain combines TRBV18 with TRBJ1-1; possibly TRBD1 for D (6 bases). CDR1 is KGHSH, CDR2 LQKENI, per germline. V was clipped by 6 bases and J by 0 bases, with 14 bases between them. The CDR3 contains 15 residues. CDR3 sequence: CASSPSRTVNTEAFF. The CDR3 DNA sequence: TGTGCCAGCTCTCCTTCACGGACAGTGAACACTGAAGCTTTCTTT.

On this clone itself: The sample has other DNA sequences that encode this CDR3 too. The chain recombines TRBV18 with TRBJ2-3; tentative D call: TRBD2 (6 bases). Germline V gives CDR1 KGHSH, CDR2 LQKENI. With 0 bases removed from V and 3 bases from J, the gap between germline ends came to 7 bases. The CDR3 runs to 14 residues. CDR3 protein: CASSPPTRTDTQYF. CDR3 DNA: TGTGCCAGCTCACCACCGACTAGAACAGATACGCAGTATTTT. Variable domain in full (rest from reference TRBV18 and TRBJ2-3): NAGVMQNPRHLVRRRGQEARLRCSPMKGHSHVYWYRQLPEEGLKFMVYLQKENIIDESGMPKERFSAEFPKEGPSILRIQQVVRGDSAAYFCASSPPTRTDTQYFGPGTRLTVL.

V gene TRBV4-2 combines with J gene TRBJ2-3; 9 nucleotides line up with TRBD2. Germline V CDR1 and CDR2: LGHNA, YNFKEQ. V trimming: 2 bases; J trimming: 11 bases; junction bases outside the gene matches: 14. This CDR3 is built from 16 residues. CDR3: CASSQRAGGPPNEQYF. CDR3 in DNA: TGTGCCAGCAGCCAACGAGCGGGAGGTCCCCCGAATGAGCAGTATTTT.

The chain is built from TRBV30 and TRBJ2-3; 12 nucleotides match TRBD2. This CDR3 is built from 15 residues. Per the germline V gene, CDR1 is GTSNPN and CDR2 is SVGIG (reference sequence). The J segment lost 2 bases and the V segment lost 1 base, leaving 1 base of the junction unmatched. CDR3 residues: CAWSGTSGVTDTQYF. CDR3 nucleotide sequence: TGTGCCTGGAGTGGGACTAGCGGGGTCACAGATACGCAGTATTTT.

The rearrangement links TRBV5-1 to TRBJ1-2; tentatively, D is TRBD1 (6 bases). CDR1 is SGHRS and CDR2 is YFSETQ in the germline V gene. The CDR3 runs to 15 residues. V shed 1 base and J shed 1 base, with 11 bases lying between them. The CDR3 DNA reads as TGCGCCAGCAGCTTGAAAGCAGGGGATAACTATGGCTACACCTTC. Encoded protein: CASSLKAGDNYGYTF. Full variable domain (outside the CDR3, taken from reference TRBV5-1 and TRBJ1-2): KAGVTQTPRYLIKTRGQQVTLSCSPISGHRSVSWYQQTPGQGLQFLFEYFSETQRNKGNFPGRFSGRQFSNSRSEMNVSTLELGDSALYLCASSLKAGDNYGYTFGSGTRLTVV.

Regarding this clone: One junction end does not reproduce the germline sequence, and a read error may be involved. The chain carries TRBV7-2 and TRBJ2-3, with 9 positions matching TRBD1. CDR3 length equals 14 residues. Germline loops: CDR1 SGHTA, CDR2 FQGNSA. CDR3 DNA: TGTGCCACCAGCCCGGGACAGGGTTCAGATACGCAGTATTTT. Protein product: CATSPGQGSDTQYF.

The chain joins TRBV30 to TRBJ1-4, with 8 bases fitting TRBD1. Trimming cost V 2 bases and J 7 bases; bases outside gene matches: 6. Germline CDR1 and CDR2: GTSNPN and SVGIG (reference sequence). The CDR3 has 14 amino acids. The CDR3 spells CAWSPQGASEKLFF. The CDR3 DNA reads as TGTGCCTGGAGTCCGCAGGGGGCTAGTGAAAAACTGTTTTTT. The full variable domain, in which reference TRBV30 and TRBJ1-4 provide the parts outside the CDR3, is SQTIHQWPATLVQPVGSPLSLECTVEGTSNPNLYWYRQAAGRGLQLLFYSVGIGQISSEVPQNLSASRPQDRQFILSSKKLLLSDSGFYLCAWSPQGASEKLFFGSGTQLSVL.

The CDR3: CAWNNRGGNQPQHF. In DNA form, the CDR3 reads TGTGCCTGGAACAACAGGGGAGGCAATCAGCCCCAGCATTTT. The chain employs TRBV30 and TRBJ1-5, with 7 bases matching TRBD1. The CDR3 is made up of 14 amino acids. Germline-derived CDR1 and CDR2 are GTSNPN and SVGIG (reference sequence). Losses at the gene ends were 4 bases for V and 2 bases for J; bases not matched to a gene: 5.

The V gene is TRBV2, the J gene TRBJ2-5; no clear D. The CDR3 has 13 residues. CDR1 and CDR2 (germline): SNHLY, FYNNEI. V lost 2 bases and J 5 bases, leaving 9 bases between the germline ends. CDR3 protein: CASSERVSETQYF. The CDR3 DNA reads as TGTGCCAGCAGTGAACGTGTATCGGAGACCCAGTACTTC.

The chain has TRBV5-1 and TRBJ2-5, with TRBD2 matching over 7 bases. The V segment lost 3 bases and the J segment 2 bases; nucleotides outside the gene matches: 7. This CDR3 comprises 15 residues. CDR1 SGHRS and CDR2 YFSETQ come from the germline V gene. DNA of the CDR3: TGCGCCAGCAGCTCCCAAGGCGGGGGTCAAGAGACCCAGTACTTC. It yields the protein CASSSQGGGQETQYF.